This is a list of T cell receptor beta chains from one sample in a study of T cell repertoires in cytomegalovirus infection. TCRdb re-called the reads through MiXCR, storing one row per CDR3 protein. The profile shows about 920,000 distinct CDR3 sequences, approximately 31% of them singletons. These TCRs' antigens remain unknown. Sequencing was performed on cultured CD8+ T cells from PBMCs, taken from culture after CMV antigen stimulation. These receptor sequences come from a human donor in good health (CMV status not recorded). Some clones in this sample may be carry-over from other donors' samples. The CDR3 runs from the conserved cysteine through the conserved F or W. The D gene is left open where the match is weak. Clone sizes are given selectively: once, few, many, or a class where the clone is expanded.

d_call: NA; v_call: TRBV7-9; j_call: TRBJ2-1; clone_size: NA; cdr3_aa: CASSPLWQGYNEQFF; cdr3_nt: TGTGCCAGCAGCCCCCTTTGGCAGGGCTACAATGAGCAGTTCTTC
d_call: NA; v_call: TRBV7-8; j_call: TRBJ2-7; clone_size: NA; cdr3_aa: CASSLAPGPDYEQYF; cdr3_nt: TGTGCCAGCAGCTTAGCCCCGGGACCGGATTACGAGCAGTACTTC
d_call: TRBD1; v_call: TRBV20-1; j_call: TRBJ2-3; clone_size: few; cdr3_aa: CSALDRGLGTDTQYF; cdr3_nt: TGCAGTGCCTTGGACAGGGGGCTTGGCACAGATACGCAGTATTTT
d_call: TRBD2; v_call: TRBV7-8; j_call: TRBJ2-1; clone_size: few; cdr3_aa: CASRELAGGHNEQFF; cdr3_nt: TGTGCCAGCAGGGAACTAGCGGGGGGCCACAATGAGCAGTTCTTC
d_call: NA; v_call: TRBV7-9; j_call: TRBJ1-2; clone_size: few; cdr3_aa: CASSTDSNYGYTF; cdr3_nt: TGTGCCAGTTCCACTGACAGTAACTATGGCTACACCTTC
d_call: NA; v_call: TRBV28; j_call: TRBJ2-5; clone_size: NA; cdr3_aa: CASSFFVVGSGETQYF; cdr3_nt: TGTGCCAGCAGTTTTTTCGTCGTGGGGTCGGGAGAGACCCAGTACTTC
d_call: TRBD1; v_call: TRBV6-1; j_call: TRBJ2-1; clone_size: few; cdr3_aa: CASSSTGGSNEQFF; cdr3_nt: TGTGCCAGCAGTTCCACAGGGGGTAGCAATGAGCAGTTCTTC
d_call: NA; v_call: TRBV19; j_call: TRBJ1-1; clone_size: few; cdr3_aa: CASSAGLGSTEAFF; cdr3_nt: TGTGCCAGTAGTGCAGGACTGGGGAGCACTGAAGCTTTCTTT
d_call: NA; v_call: TRBV7-6; j_call: TRBJ1-2; clone_size: few; cdr3_aa: CASSARLNGGGYTF; cdr3_nt: TGTGCCAGCAGCGCCCGCCTCAACGGTGGAGGCTACACCTTC
d_call: NA; v_call: TRBV2; j_call: TRBJ2-7; clone_size: few; cdr3_aa: CASSENGFRAYEQYF; cdr3_nt: TGTGCCAGCAGTGAAAATGGGTTCAGAGCCTACGAGCAGTACTTC
d_call: TRBD1; v_call: TRBV7-9; j_call: TRBJ2-1; clone_size: NA; cdr3_aa: CASAQSPLRDSRIEQFF; cdr3_nt: TGTGCCAGCGCGCAGTCCCCCCTCCGGGACAGTCGGATTGAGCAGTTCTTC
d_call: NA; v_call: TRBV12-3/TRBV12-4; j_call: TRBJ2-3; clone_size: NA; cdr3_aa: CASSFSDESSTDTQYF; cdr3_nt: TGTGCCAGCAGTTTCTCCGACGAATCTAGCACAGATACGCAGTATTTT
d_call: TRBD1; v_call: TRBV9; j_call: TRBJ2-2; clone_size: NA; cdr3_aa: CASSPEDRALFF; cdr3_nt: TGTGCCAGCAGCCCAGAGGACAGGGCGCTGTTTTTT
d_call: TRBD1; v_call: TRBV12-3/TRBV12-4; j_call: TRBJ1-1; clone_size: few; cdr3_aa: CASSSPRAAGGGTEAFF; cdr3_nt: TGTGCCAGCAGTTCCCCTCGCGCGGCAGGGGGAGGCACTGAAGCTTTCTTT
d_call: NA; v_call: TRBV19; j_call: TRBJ2-7; clone_size: few; cdr3_aa: CGASVQQEQYF; cdr3_nt: TGTGGGGCTAGCGTCCAACAAGAGCAGTACTTC
d_call: NA; v_call: TRBV7-6; j_call: TRBJ1-1; clone_size: few; cdr3_aa: CASSLVSRANTEAFF; cdr3_nt: TGTGCCAGCAGCTTAGTTTCTCGGGCGAACACTGAAGCTTTCTTT
d_call: NA; v_call: TRBV2; j_call: TRBJ2-7; clone_size: NA; cdr3_aa: CASSDGGRAYEQYF; cdr3_nt: TGTGCCAGCAGTGACGGCGGCAGGGCCTACGAGCAGTACTTC
d_call: TRBD2; v_call: TRBV12-3/TRBV12-4; j_call: TRBJ2-5; clone_size: NA; cdr3_aa: CASSFGGLELETQYF; cdr3_nt: TGTGCCAGCAGTTTTGGGGGACTAGAGCTAGAGACCCAGTACTTC
d_call: NA; v_call: TRBV7-6; j_call: TRBJ2-2; clone_size: NA; cdr3_aa: CASNNMDWNTGELFF; cdr3_nt: TGTGCCAGCAACAATATGGACTGGAACACCGGGGAGCTGTTTTTT
d_call: NA; v_call: TRBV7-3; j_call: TRBJ2-5; clone_size: NA; cdr3_aa: CASSLGERSRWETQYF; cdr3_nt: TGTGCCAGCAGCTTAGGCGAGCGGAGTCGATGGGAGACCCAGTACTTC
d_call: NA; v_call: TRBV9; j_call: TRBJ2-5; clone_size: NA; cdr3_aa: CASSERGIGETQYF; cdr3_nt: TGTGCCAGCAGCGAGAGGGGGATAGGGGAGACCCAGTACTTC
d_call: TRBD2; v_call: TRBV7-3; j_call: TRBJ2-2; clone_size: few; cdr3_aa: CASSPEGSGGRTGELFF; cdr3_nt: TGTGCCAGCAGCCCAGAGGGGAGCGGGGGGCGGACCGGGGAGCTGTTTTTT
d_call: NA; v_call: TRBV12-5; j_call: TRBJ2-1; clone_size: NA; cdr3_aa: CASGPGTIYNEQFF; cdr3_nt: TGTGCTAGTGGTCCCGGGACCATCTACAATGAGCAGTTCTTC
d_call: TRBD2; v_call: TRBV3-1; j_call: TRBJ2-5; clone_size: NA; cdr3_aa: CASSQELGLVGTETQYF; cdr3_nt: TGTGCCAGCAGCCAAGAGTTGGGACTAGTGGGGACGGAGACCCAGTACTTC
d_call: NA; v_call: TRBV20-1; j_call: TRBJ2-1; clone_size: NA; cdr3_aa: CSASPGLGVYNEQFF; cdr3_nt: TGCAGTGCTAGCCCCGGACTGGGGGTCTACAATGAGCAGTTCTTC
d_call: TRBD2; v_call: TRBV7-8; j_call: TRBJ2-3; clone_size: many; cdr3_aa: CASTQRPRASGGNTQYF; cdr3_nt: TGTGCCAGCACCCAGAGACCGCGCGCGAGCGGGGGTAATACGCAGTATTTT
d_call: NA; v_call: TRBV27; j_call: TRBJ2-7; clone_size: few; cdr3_aa: CASSLRGTLYEQYF; cdr3_nt: TGTGCCAGCAGTTTACGCGGGACCCTCTACGAGCAGTACTTC
d_call: NA; v_call: TRBV7-9; j_call: TRBJ1-4; clone_size: once; cdr3_aa: CASSFMDEKLFF; cdr3_nt: TGTGCCAGCAGCTTTATGGATGAAAAACTGTTTTTT
d_call: TRBD2; v_call: TRBV27; j_call: TRBJ2-1; clone_size: many; cdr3_aa: CASSLSGAAYNEQFF; cdr3_nt: TGTGCCAGCAGTCTCAGCGGGGCCGCTTACAATGAGCAGTTCTTC
d_call: TRBD1; v_call: TRBV4-1; j_call: TRBJ1-1; clone_size: few; cdr3_aa: CASSPPGQYTEAFF; cdr3_nt: TGTGCCAGCAGCCCGCCGGGACAGTACACTGAAGCTTTCTTT
d_call: NA; v_call: TRBV12-3/TRBV12-4; j_call: TRBJ2-5; clone_size: few; cdr3_aa: CASTWGEETQYF; cdr3_nt: TGTGCCAGCACCTGGGGTGAAGAGACCCAGTACTTC
d_call: NA; v_call: TRBV10-3; j_call: TRBJ1-1; clone_size: NA; cdr3_aa: CAISEKAGLYTEAFF; cdr3_nt: TGTGCCATCAGTGAGAAGGCTGGTCTTTACACTGAAGCTTTCTTT
d_call: NA; v_call: TRBV27; j_call: TRBJ2-3; clone_size: few; cdr3_aa: CASSLYYRSTDTQYF; cdr3_nt: TGTGCCAGCAGTTTATACTACCGAAGCACAGATACGCAGTATTTT
d_call: NA; v_call: TRBV18; j_call: TRBJ1-5; clone_size: NA; cdr3_aa: CASSPVRGSGDQPQHF; cdr3_nt: TGTGCCAGCTCACCGGTCCGAGGGTCGGGGGATCAGCCCCAGCATTTT
d_call: TRBD2; v_call: TRBV20-1; j_call: TRBJ2-1; clone_size: NA; cdr3_aa: CSARDSGTTYNEQFF; cdr3_nt: TGCAGTGCTAGAGACTCCGGGACTACTTACAATGAGCAGTTCTTC